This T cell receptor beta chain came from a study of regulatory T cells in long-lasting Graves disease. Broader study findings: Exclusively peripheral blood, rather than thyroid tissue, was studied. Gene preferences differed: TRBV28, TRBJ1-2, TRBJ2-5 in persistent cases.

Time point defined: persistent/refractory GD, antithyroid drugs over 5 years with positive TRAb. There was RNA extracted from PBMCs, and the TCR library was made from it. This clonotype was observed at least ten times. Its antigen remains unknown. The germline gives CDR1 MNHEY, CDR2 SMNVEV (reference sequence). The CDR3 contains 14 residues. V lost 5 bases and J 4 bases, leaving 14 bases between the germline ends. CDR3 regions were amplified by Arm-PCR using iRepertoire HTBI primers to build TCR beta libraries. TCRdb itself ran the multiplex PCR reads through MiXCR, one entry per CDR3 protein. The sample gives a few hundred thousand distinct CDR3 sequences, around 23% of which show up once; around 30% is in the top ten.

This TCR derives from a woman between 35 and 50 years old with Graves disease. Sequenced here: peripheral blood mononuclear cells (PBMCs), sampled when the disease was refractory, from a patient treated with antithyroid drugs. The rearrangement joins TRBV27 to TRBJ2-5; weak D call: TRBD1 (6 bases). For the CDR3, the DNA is TGTGCCAGCAGTCCGACGGCCAGGGGAGAGACCCAGTACTTC. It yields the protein CASSPTARGETQYF.